A selection of T cell receptor beta chains follows, all from one sample in a study of T cell responses to AZD1222 COVID-19 vaccine. Data came from immunoSEQ multiplex PCR; TCRdb stores just in-frame clones and leaves some out. The sample records over 85,000 clones, 88% being singletons. The sample consisted of peripheral blood, taken on day 0 of AZD1222 vaccination. These receptors all stem from an adult in good health. Each CDR3 is given with its conserved first and last residue.

v_call	j_call	cdr3_aa
TRBV10-1	TRBJ1-1	CASRFGQDTEAFF
TRBV29-1	TRBJ1-3	CSVGTQKGNTIYF
TRBV5-1	TRBJ1-1	CASSITGDKNTEAFF
TRBV9	TRBJ1-4	CASSVGTENEKLFF
TRBV7-9	TRBJ2-6	CASSPWGQAGSGANVLTF
TRBV6-5	TRBJ2-7	CASRSTTYEQYF
TRBV10-2	TRBJ1-4	CASRAGIGEKLFF
TRBV19	TRBJ1-2	CASSSYNPPLDGYTF
TRBV27	TRBJ1-3	CASSLTQELYGNTIYF
TRBV29-1	TRBJ1-2	CSVGDRLYDGYTF
TRBV5-4	TRBJ2-7	CASSHPTTGGEQYF
TRBV27	TRBJ2-7	CASSGTGYEQYF
TRBV3-1/TRBV3-2	TRBJ2-4	CASSQDASGAKNIQYF
TRBV7-9	TRBJ1-1	CASSLAGWTNTEAFF
TRBV19	TRBJ2-7	CASSSAGTGQHEQYF
TRBV29-1	TRBJ2-3	CSVGLAATDTQYF
TRBV7-9	TRBJ2-1	CASSLGASGRGEQFF
TRBV19	TRBJ2-1	CASSSPSGGMGYNEQFF
TRBV4-1	TRBJ2-7	CASSQLTFSYEQYF
TRBV11-2	TRBJ1-5	CASSLGQGGFNQPQHF
TRBV6-5	TRBJ1-1	CASSYSQGVEAFF
TRBV14	TRBJ2-7	CASSPRTEKSYEQYF
TRBV12-3/TRBV12-4	TRBJ1-1	CASSLGRGYQTFF
TRBV5-1	TRBJ2-5	CASSWEESQYF
TRBV27	TRBJ1-5	CASSSTRRRGQPQHF
TRBV27	TRBJ1-2	CASSLGTSVSGYTF
TRBV7-9	TRBJ1-4	CASSLAGGNEKLFF
TRBV7-9	TRBJ1-5	CASSSGGQQNQPQHF
TRBV11-1	TRBJ1-2	CASSQGQRGNYGYTF
TRBV10-1	TRBJ2-2	CASSESVWGTLATGELFF
TRBV7-9	TRBJ2-3	CASSTQKRTSGTDTQYF
TRBV29-1	TRBJ1-1	CSLGVRGSTEAFF
TRBV4-1	TRBJ2-3	CASSPGQGAADTQYF
TRBV5-6	TRBJ1-2	CASSIGTGNGYTF
TRBV11-2	TRBJ2-2	CASSPPRSGLFF
TRBV5-8	TRBJ1-2	CASSPGDSPNYGYTF
TRBV5-6	TRBJ1-6	CASSFGRLNSPLHF
TRBV4-1	TRBJ1-1	CASTPDRLGEAFF
TRBV29-1	TRBJ2-1	CSVMQLAGGPRDNEQFF
TRBV7-8	TRBJ1-2	CASSLGGAGDYGYTF